What follows are 14 T cell receptor beta chains derived from one specimen sequenced in a study of T cell repertoires in cytomegalovirus infection. One entry per CDR3 protein results from TCRdb running MiXCR on the reads. The sample holds roughly 860,000 distinct CDR3 sequences, over 25% seen once. The antigens these receptors bind are not known. This material consisted of cultured CD8+ T cells from PBMCs, taken from culture after CMV antigen stimulation. Receptors originate from a human donor in good health (CMV status not recorded). Some clones in this sample may be carry-over from other donors' samples.

This clonotype occurred once. The V call is TRBV2, the J call TRBJ2-3; a possible D gene is TRBD2 (5 bases). This CDR3 contains 11 residues. The germline gives CDR1 SNHLY, CDR2 FYNNEI. V shed 10 bases and J shed 4 bases, with 9 bases lying between them. CDR3 bases: TGTGCCAACGGGGTTGCAGATACGCAGTATTTT. It codes for CANGVADTQYF.

This clonotype was detected a few times. This chain uses TRBV4-1 with TRBJ1-2; D is unresolved. Trimming cost V 3 bases and J 1 base, with 9 bases left between them. This CDR3 has 14 residues. Germline lookup yields CDR1 MGHRA and CDR2 YSYEKL. CDR3: CASSQHVDNYGYTF. The CDR3 DNA follows: TGCGCCAGCAGCCAGCATGTGGATAACTATGGCTACACCTTC.

Only a few counts were recorded for this clonotype. V gene TRBV10-3 combines with J gene TRBJ2-7; D is perhaps TRBD1 or TRBD2 (5 bases each). The germline CDR1 and CDR2 sequences are ENHRY and SYGVKD. The V gene lost 8 bases and the J gene lost 4 bases, with 9 bases spanning the gap. This CDR3 spans 11 amino acids. CDR3 in DNA: TGTGCCATCGGGACGGAGTACGAGCAGTACGTC. It encodes CAIGTEYEQYV.

This clonotype was counted only a few times. J is TRBJ2-4 and V is TRBV5-6; 7 bases fit TRBD1. The CDR3 has 16 residues. The ends lost 3 bases at V and 1 base at J; junction bases unmatched: 7. Germline V CDR1 and CDR2: SGHDT, YYEEEE. The CDR3: CASSSYGQAAKNIQYF. DNA for the CDR3: TGTGCCAGCAGCTCGTATGGACAGGCGGCCAAAAACATTCAGTACTTC. Full variable domain (outside the CDR3, taken from reference TRBV5-6 and TRBJ2-4): DAGVTQSPTHLIKTRGQQVTLRCSPKSGHDTVSWYQQALGQGPQFIFQYYEEEERQRGNFPDRFSGHQFPNYSSELNVNALLLGDSALYLCASSSYGQAAKNIQYFGAGTRLSVL.

This clonotype was counted ten times or more. This chain connects TRBV7-6 to TRBJ2-1; maybe TRBD2 (5 bases). The germline V gene encodes CDR1 SGHVS and CDR2 FNYEAQ. There are 15 residues in the CDR3. The V and J ends lost 1 base and 6 bases respectively, with 13 bases between them. The CDR3 DNA follows: TGTGCCAGCAGCTTAGGGACTCCCAGGACCAATGAGCAGTTCTTC. Translation: CASSLGTPRTNEQFF.

The sample holds a few counts of this clonotype. The chain couples TRBV19 to TRBJ1-1, with D unclear. This CDR3 comprises 13 residues. Per the germline V gene, CDR1 is LNHDA and CDR2 is SQIVND (reference sequence). V lost 6 bases and J 1 base, leaving 9 bases between the germline ends. CDR3 protein: CASRLVANTEAFF. The CDR3 DNA sequence: TGTGCCAGTAGACTGGTCGCGAACACTGAAGCTTTCTTT.

This clonotype was seen only a few times. This rearrangement joins TRBV5-1 to TRBJ1-1; TRBD1 agrees at 8 bases. Trimming cost V 0 bases and J 2 bases; bases outside gene matches: 12. Germline CDR1 reads SGHRS; CDR2 reads YFSETQ. The CDR3 has 18 residues. The CDR3 region has the DNA TGCGCCAGCAGCTTGGCCATCGATAAGACAGGGGTAAACACTGAAGCTTTCTTT. Protein product: CASSLAIDKTGVNTEAFF.

This rearrangement joins TRBV6-4 to TRBJ1-6; maybe TRBD1 (6 bases). The CDR3 extends over 13 amino acids. Germline V gene lookup returns CDR1 MRHNA and CDR2 SNTAGT. Trimming removed 4 bases at V and 7 bases at J, with 8 bases between. This CDR3 is CASSGGGNSPLHF. The CDR3 nucleotides are TGTGCCAGCAGTGGAGGGGGGAATTCACCCCTCCACTTT.

CDR3 bases: TGTGCTAGTGAACGGGATCACGAAGAGACCCAGTACTTC. It yields the protein CASERDHEETQYF. This sequence joins TRBV12-5 and TRBJ2-5, with D perhaps TRBD2 (5 bases). The germline V gene encodes CDR1 LGHNT and CDR2 FRNRAP. Deletions cut 7 bases from V and 3 bases from J, with 12 bases between. This CDR3 has 13 amino acids.

This chain joins TRBV24-1 and TRBJ2-5; either TRBD1 or TRBD2 may supply D (5 bases each). Germline CDR1 is KGHDR and CDR2 is SFDVKD. V was pared by 3 bases and J by 7 bases, with 5 bases between. This CDR3 contains 11 residues. The CDR3 region has the DNA TGTGCCACCAGTGATGGGGGGACCCAGTACTTC. Amino acid sequence: CATSDGGTQYF.

This clonotype was found a few times. The V call is TRBV9, the J call TRBJ1-2, with D uncertain. CDR3 length: 12 residues. Trimming removed 4 bases from V and 7 bases from J, with 11 bases in between. Germline V gives CDR1 SGDLS, CDR2 YYNGEE. The CDR3 bases are TGTGCCAGCAGCCCCTTTGAGGTTGGCTACACCTTC. As protein: CASSPFEVGYTF.

This chain connects TRBV12-3 or TRBV12-4 to TRBJ2-7; possible D gene TRBD1, 6 bases. The CDR3 totals 12 residues. V was shortened by 4 bases and J by 5 bases, with 9 bases between the two germline ends. The DNA for the CDR3 is TGTGCCAGCAGTTCCAGGGGCCACGAGCAGTACGTC. Translated, it gives CASSSRGHEQYV.

This clonotype was seen only a few times. The chain recombines TRBV7-9 with TRBJ2-5; D might be TRBD1 (6 bases). Trimming removed 1 base at V and 5 bases at J, with 11 bases between. Germline CDR1 and CDR2: SEHNR and FQNEAQ (reference sequence). The CDR3 has 14 amino acids. The chain's CDR3 is CASSLGQVLETQYF. For the CDR3, the DNA is TGTGCCAGCAGCTTAGGACAGGTCCTGGAGACCCAGTACTTC.

The chain couples TRBV29-1 to TRBJ2-2; 8 bases align to TRBD2. The CDR3 spans 17 residues. Germline CDR1 SQVTM, CDR2 ANQGSEA. V shed 0 bases and J 5 bases; nucleotides not matched to a gene: 11. The CDR3 sequence: CSVEEFGSAGGTGELFF. DNA of the CDR3: TGCAGCGTTGAAGAATTTGGTAGCGCGGGAGGAACCGGGGAGCTGTTTTTT.